This entry concerns a single TCR beta chain. It has no known antigen specificity. One base away there is no much larger clone; base qualities are not given. Only healthy Caucasian donors were included. The twin cohort consisted of three pairs of female monozygotic twins, all aged roughly 18 to 29 years. The RNA used for TCR libraries was isolated from peripheral blood mononuclear cells. The protocol used for the library was 5' RACE. Sequencing took place on an Illumina HiSeq 2000. Template switching introduced a universal primer binding site; the final cDNA contained a unique molecular identifier, enabling accurate counting of TCR cDNA molecules. First-strand cDNA for TCR alpha and beta chains was synthesized from specific primers in the conserved constant-segment region. Each cDNA library was double barcoded, with a SMART-Mk sample barcode plus Illumina barcodes, to control for contamination. TruSeq adapter sequences, together with Illumina sample barcodes, were added in two successive PCR steps. The Illumina HiSeq platform was used with custom primers to sequence TCR alpha and beta cDNA libraries. The study's own analysis went as follows. MiGEC was used to process raw reads and extract unique molecular identifiers, and MiXCR was used to find CDR3 positions. Recombination models were inferred per individual with the repgenHMM and IGoR tools using an EM algorithm. Shared clonotypes were analyzed with the tcR package in R, and sharing was normalized by the product of cloneset sizes. To study raw recombination free of thymic and clonal selection effects, out-of-frame nonproductive sequences were analyzed. TCRdb passed the public sequencing reads through fastp at Q25 and MiXCR, retaining productive beta sequences. CDR3 protein sequences are deduplicated, and each keeps its most common genes and DNA. The V and J calls come from TCRdb's annotation, not from the publication. The sample contains roughly 700,000 distinct CDR3 sequences, 8.5% to 9.5% of them found a single time. The top ten clonotypes cover 0.75% to 1% of the sample.

V drops 2 bases and J drops 1 base, leaving 8 bases in between. Taken from cysteine to phenylalanine, the CDR3 has 13 residues. Kept here is only the CDR3 DNA, which spans 39 bases and is read in frame from base 1. Via the germline V gene, CDR1 is SQVTM and CDR2 ANQGSEA. The data belong to a study of identical twins (dated by TCRdb to about 2016). General notes on the study: To test whether fetal clonotypes persist, the study used deep sequencing on TCR alpha and beta repertoires from monozygotic twins, unrelated adults of various ages, and cord blood. Replicate twin experiments were performed at different times using different library preparation protocols to rule out contamination. On the study overall, not on this receptor specifically: Compared with coincidental sharing between unrelated individuals, out-of-frame TCR alpha sequences shared between twins showed an excess of sequences with low generation probability. Because the same donors could not be followed over many years, the conclusions depended on cross-sectional statistical analysis. In beta out-of-frame sequences, excess twin sharing was weaker, because having fewer shared sequences lowered the signal-to-noise ratio. Fewer insertions were carried by abundant cord blood beta clonotypes, a similar but weaker trend appeared in young adult naive repertoires, and no such trend appeared in memory repertoires. Invariant T cells such as MAIT and iNKT could partly confound zero-insertion analyses, though diverse VJ usage argued against this for most clonotypes. Out-of-frame TCR alpha sharing in monozygotic twins was systematically underestimated by recombination models, whereas sharing between unrelated individuals was in agreement with the recombination models.

These data were also filed under a second study, of yellow fever vaccine responses in identical twins. Reported in the second study: According to the authors, the vaccine-induced T cell response in identical twins seemed to be partly convergent and partly specific to each individual. Focusing on identical twins, the study followed the T cell clones that responded to the vaccine, and did so with precision.

The clonotype comes from a woman between 18 and 30 years old in good health. The V and J segments used are TRBV29-1 and TRBJ1-1; the D gene identity is not certain. The source material was PBMCs. The DNA sequence reads TGCAGCGTTGAATCCCGGGGGAACACTGAAGCTTTCTTT. Its product reads: CSVESRGNTEAFF.